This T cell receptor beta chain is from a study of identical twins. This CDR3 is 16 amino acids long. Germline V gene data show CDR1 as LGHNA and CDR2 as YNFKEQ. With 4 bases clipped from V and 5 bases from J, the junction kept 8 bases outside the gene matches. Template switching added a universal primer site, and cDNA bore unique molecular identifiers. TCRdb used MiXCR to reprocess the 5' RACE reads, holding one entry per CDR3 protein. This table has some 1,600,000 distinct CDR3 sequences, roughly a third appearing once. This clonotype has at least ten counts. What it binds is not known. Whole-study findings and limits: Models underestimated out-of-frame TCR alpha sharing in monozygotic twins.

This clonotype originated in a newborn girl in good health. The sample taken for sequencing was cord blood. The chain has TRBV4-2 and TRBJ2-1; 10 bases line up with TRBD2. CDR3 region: CASSPFSGRFNNEQFF. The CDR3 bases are TGTGCCAGCAGCCCATTTAGCGGGAGGTTCAACAATGAGCAGTTCTTC.